The next 22 T cell receptor beta chains were all read from a single sample in a study of shared clonotypes between healthy human individuals. Terminally differentiated effector memory CD45RA+ cells were excluded by CCR7 positive selection of CD45RO-negative cells. Method: immunoSEQ multiplex PCR; TCRdb's copy keeps in-frame clones and lacks some. Among some 800,000 clones, around 92% were seen once, and the ten largest hold around 24%. The sequencing input was naive CD8+ T cells sorted from blood. The receptors stem from a man aged 25-40 years in good health.

V is TRBV15 and J is TRBJ1-2, with a tentative D call TRBD1 (5 bases). This CDR3 has 15 residues. Germline values: CDR1 LNHNV, CDR2 YYDKDF (reference sequence). Deletions cut 0 bases from V and 1 base from J, with 9 bases between. CDR3 in DNA: TGTGCCACCAGCAGAGATCGGGGCAGTAACTATGGCTACACCTTC. It encodes CATSRDRGSNYGYTF.

The rearrangement uses TRBV5-4 and TRBJ2-5; D remains unclear. This CDR3 has 15 amino acids. Trimming cost V 4 bases and J 4 bases, with 17 bases left between them. The germline gives CDR1 SGHNT, CDR2 YYREEE (reference sequence). The CDR3 nucleotides read TGTGCCAGCAGCCTGGAAGGGTTGAGCTCAGAGACCCAGTACTTC. Translating it yields CASSLEGLSSETQYF. Complete variable domain (other parts from reference TRBV5-4 and TRBJ2-5): ETGVTQSPTHLIKTRGQQVTLRCSSQSGHNTVSWYQQALGQGPQFIFQYYREEENGRGNFPPRFSGLQFPNYSSELNVNALELDDSALYLCASSLEGLSSETQYFGPGTRLLVL.

The chain combines TRBV7-9 with TRBJ2-2, with 8 bases aligning to TRBD2. This CDR3 has 16 residues. V shed 5 bases and J 3 bases; nucleotides not matched to a gene: 8. Germline V gives CDR1 SEHNR, CDR2 FQNEAQ (reference sequence). As DNA, the CDR3 is TGTGCCAGCAGCCCTTCAGCGGGAGAGGACACCGGGGAGCTGTTTTTT. It translates to CASSPSAGEDTGELFF. The full variable domain, its missing parts supplied by reference TRBV7-9 and TRBJ2-2, is DTGVSQNPRHKITKRGQNVTFRCDPISEHNRLYWYRQTLGQGPEFLTYFQNEAQLEKSRLLSDRFSAERPKGSFSTLEIQRTEQGDSAMYLCASSPSAGEDTGELFFGEGSRLTVL.

In its sample, this clone was seen once. The chain employs TRBV13 and TRBJ2-7, with TRBD2 identical over 7 bases. The length of the CDR3 is 17 residues. Losses at the gene ends were 4 bases for V and 0 bases for J; bases not matched to a gene: 12. CDR1 and CDR2 from the germline V gene are PRHDT and FYEKMQ (reference sequence). The CDR3 reads CASSYRPSGASSYEQYF. CDR3 DNA sequence: TGTGCCAGCAGCTACCGCCCTAGCGGAGCGAGCTCCTACGAGCAGTACTTC.

The V call is TRBV13, the J call TRBJ2-7, with TRBD1 matching 9 bases. Germline assignment: CDR1 PRHDT and CDR2 FYEKMQ (reference sequence). The CDR3 runs to 17 residues. V lost 4 bases and J lost 2; bases outside the gene matches: 12. CDR3 amino acids: CASSSKGGQGPTYEQYF. As DNA, the CDR3 is TGTGCCAGCAGCTCTAAGGGGGGACAGGGACCCACCTACGAGCAGTACTTC. Based on the CDR3 plus reference TRBV13 and TRBJ2-7, the full variable domain is AAGVIQSPRHLIKEKRETATLKCYPIPRHDTVYWYQQGPGQDPQFLISFYEKMQSDKGSIPDRFSAQQFSDYHSELNMSSLELGDSALYFCASSSKGGQGPTYEQYFGPGTRLTVT.

Note on this clone: Other DNA sequences in this sample translate to the same CDR3. The chain couples TRBV9 to TRBJ2-3, with D possibly matching TRBD2 (5 bases). This CDR3 has 13 amino acids. Germline CDR1 SGDLS, CDR2 YYNGEE. Deletions cut 4 bases from V and 1 base from J, with 7 bases between. The CDR3 DNA follows: TGTGCCAGCAGCACCGGGGGCACAGATACGCAGTATTTT. Its translation is CASSTGGTDTQYF.

The chain combines TRBV6-6 with TRBJ1-1, with TRBD1 matching 8 bases. The germline V gene encodes CDR1 MNHNY and CDR2 SVGAGI (reference sequence). V lost 6 bases and J lost 4; bases outside the gene matches: 4. CDR3 length equals 13 residues. This chain's CDR3 is CASSNTGGTEAFF. Here the CDR3 DNA reads TGTGCCAGCAGCAATACAGGGGGCACTGAAGCTTTCTTT.

The gene calls are TRBV4-2 and TRBJ2-3; no definite D call. CDR1 is LGHNA, CDR2 YNFKEQ, per germline. V was cut by 0 bases and J by 0 bases, with 7 bases left in between. The length of the CDR3 is 15 residues. The CDR3: CASSQDDGSTDTQYF. The CDR3 DNA reads TGTGCCAGCAGCCAAGATGACGGGAGCACAGATACGCAGTATTTT.

The V and J genes are TRBV29-1 and TRBJ2-7; 10 nucleotides agree with TRBD1. CDR3 length: 13 residues. Germline V lookup: CDR1 SQVTM, CDR2 ANQGSEA. V lost 3 bases and J lost 5; bases outside the gene matches: 4. For the CDR3, the DNA is TGCAGCGTTGAGGGGGACAGGGGTGACGAGCAGTACTTC. Protein product: CSVEGDRGDEQYF.

Remarks on this clone: The sample has other DNA sequences that encode this CDR3 too. The chain has TRBV27 and TRBJ1-2, with TRBD1 as a possible D gene (6 bases). Germline CDR1 is MNHEY and CDR2 is SMNVEV (reference sequence). Trimming left V 4 bases short and J 2 bases short, with 11 bases between. The CDR3 has 14 amino acids. The CDR3 DNA is TGTGCCAGCAGTTCCTACAGGGAGAACTATGGCTACACCTTC. It codes for CASSSYRENYGYTF.

The chain uses TRBV6-1 and TRBJ1-5; D gene unclear. The CDR3 contains 16 residues. Germline V gene data show CDR1 as MNHNS and CDR2 as SASEGT. Between the trimmed V and J ends, which lost 4 bases and 0 bases, there was a span of 13 bases. The CDR3 protein is CASSAPRSYSNQPQHF. CDR3 DNA: TGTGCCAGCAGTGCACCGAGAAGCTATAGCAATCAGCCCCAGCATTTT.

This chain uses TRBV28 with TRBJ2-7; TRBD1 matches 9 bases. J lost 0 bases, V lost 6 bases, and 6 bases had no gene match. Germline loops: CDR1 MDHEN, CDR2 SYDVKM. This CDR3 has 15 amino acids. The CDR3 sequence: CASSRDRELSYEQYF. The CDR3 DNA reads TGTGCCAGCAGCAGGGACAGGGAGCTCTCCTACGAGCAGTACTTC.

J is TRBJ2-7 and V is TRBV14; possibly TRBD2 for D (6 bases). V dropped 3 bases and J dropped 7 bases, with 19 bases sitting between them. From germline, CDR1 is SGHDN and CDR2 FVKESK. This CDR3 comprises 15 residues. The CDR3 DNA sequence: TGTGCCAGCAGCCAGTCGGCTAGCGCCCGTGAGGAGCAGTACTTC. It translates to CASSQSASAREEQYF. The entire variable domain, with the rest obtained from reference TRBV14 and TRBJ2-7, is as follows: EAGVTQFPSHSVIEKGQTVTLRCDPISGHDNLYWYRRVMGKEIKFLLHFVKESKQDESGMPNNRFLAERTGGTYSTLKVQPAELEDSGVYFCASSQSASAREEQYFGPGTRLTVT.

CDR3 nucleotide sequence: TGTGCCACTTCGGAAGAGGGGTTAGCCAAAAACATTCAGTACTTC. Residues: CATSEEGLAKNIQYF. The genes are TRBV15 and TRBJ2-4; D may correspond to TRBD1 or TRBD2 (5 bases each). CDR3 length: 15 amino acids. Germline V gene lookup returns CDR1 LNHNV and CDR2 YYDKDF (reference sequence). Trimming removed 9 bases from V and 0 bases from J, with 15 bases in between. The full variable domain, completed using reference TRBV15 and TRBJ2-4, is DAMVIQNPRYQVTQFGKPVTLSCSQTLNHNVMYWYQQKSSQAPKLLFHYYDKDFNNEADTPDNFQSRRPNTSFCFLDIRSPGLGDTAMYLCATSEEGLAKNIQYFGAGTRLSVL.

This clone was picked up a small number of times. The V and J genes are TRBV9 and TRBJ2-1; 10 positions match TRBD1. The trim removed 4 bases at V and 8 bases at J, leaving 6 bases unmatched. The CDR3 covers 14 residues. In germline, CDR1 is SGDLS, CDR2 YYNGEE. CDR3 nucleotides: TGTGCCAGCAGCTCGACAGGGGGCGAAGATGAGCAGTTCTTC. It is translated as CASSSTGGEDEQFF. Full variable domain (missing parts from reference TRBV9 and TRBJ2-1): DSGVTQTPKHLITATGQRVTLRCSPRSGDLSVYWYQQSLDQGLQFLIQYYNGEERAKGNILERFSAQQFPDLHSELNLSSLELGDSALYFCASSSTGGEDEQFFGPGTRLTVL.

The gene calls are TRBV29-1 and TRBJ1-4; D is unresolved. With 1 base removed from V and 0 bases from J, the gap between germline ends came to 6 bases. The CDR3 runs 14 residues. CDR1 and CDR2 (germline): SQVTM, ANQGSEA. Here the CDR3 reads CSVEVGATNEKLFF. Here the CDR3 DNA reads TGCAGCGTTGAAGTGGGTGCAACTAATGAAAAACTGTTTTTT.

The CDR3 DNA follows: TGTGCCAGCAGCCAAGTAAAGGGGGGTGAGACCCAGTACTTC. Translated: CASSQVKGGETQYF. The rearrangement joins TRBV14 to TRBJ2-5; D is possibly TRBD1 or TRBD2 (6 bases each). The germline V gene has CDR1 SGHDN and CDR2 FVKESK. V shed 1 base and J shed 5 bases, with 11 bases lying between them. This CDR3 has 14 amino acids.

The chain joins TRBV27 to TRBJ1-1; D unclear. The germline V and J ends were trimmed by 7 bases and 10 bases, with 13 bases remaining between them. The CDR3 consists of 11 residues. Per the germline V gene, CDR1 is MNHEY and CDR2 is SMNVEV (reference sequence). CDR3 coding DNA: TGTGCCAGCATACGGGCGGATTTAGCTTTCTTT. Its protein product is CASIRADLAFF.

The V call is TRBV6-6, the J call TRBJ2-1; no clear D gene. V was cut by 1 base and J by 6 bases, with 7 bases left in between. Germline CDR1 is MNHNY and CDR2 is SVGAGI (reference sequence). This CDR3 is built from 13 residues. The CDR3 is CASSYLRRNEQFF. Here the CDR3 DNA reads TGTGCCAGCAGTTACTTGCGTCGCAATGAGCAGTTCTTC.

This clone occurred a few times. This chain links TRBV7-9 with TRBJ1-5; D not resolved. Trimming removed 3 bases from V and 0 bases from J, with 6 bases in between. Germline V gene sequence: CDR1 SEHNR, CDR2 FQNEAQ (reference sequence). The CDR3 covers 14 residues. The chain's CDR3 is CASSFLDSNQPQHF. CDR3 bases: TGTGCCAGCAGCTTCTTGGATAGCAATCAGCCCCAGCATTTT.

This clone was picked up one time. The chain combines TRBV6-1 with TRBJ2-1; tentatively, D is TRBD2 (6 bases). Trimming cost V 4 bases and J 6 bases, with 13 bases left between them. The germline CDR1 and CDR2 sequences are MNHNS and SASEGT. This CDR3 contains 14 residues. CDR3 nucleotides: TGTGCCAGCAGTGGGGGGACGGGGGTCAATGAGCAGTTCTTC. This sequence encodes CASSGGTGVNEQFF.

This clone was counted a few times. The chain has TRBV2 and TRBJ2-7; a weak D match, TRBD2 (5 bases). V lost 7 bases and J lost 2, with 21 bases in between. Per the germline V gene, CDR1 is SNHLY and CDR2 is FYNNEI. The CDR3 sequence is 16 residues long. The CDR3 DNA sequence: TGTGCCAGCACACGAACAACCGGGGTCGGGGCCTACGAGCAGTACTTC. This translates into CASTRTTGVGAYEQYF.